Each of the 8 T cell receptor beta chains below was sequenced from the same sample in a study of blood T cell repertoires in COVID-19 (dated by TCRdb to about 2020). The library was produced with the immunoSEQ multiplex PCR assay. TCRdb holds this immuneACCESS table with in-frame rearrangements only. Some clones are missing; in checked studies, unresolved V genes explain under half, and the rest has no known cause. The sample yields approximately 140,000 clones; more than 80% were counted once. The ten largest clones take up more than 2% of the sample. Specimen: peripheral blood. The receptors come from a man aged 65-85 years with acute or convalescent COVID-19.

CDR3 amino acids: CASRHRGNRGNTEAFF. The DNA of the CDR3 is TGTGCCAGCCGTCACCGGGGGAACAGGGGTAACACTGAAGCTTTCTTT. The rearrangement uses TRBV19 and TRBJ1-1; 7 bases are a match to TRBD1. Germline V gene data show CDR1 as LNHDA and CDR2 as SQIVND (reference sequence). Trimming cost V 9 bases and J 2 bases; bases outside gene matches: 15. There are 16 residues in the CDR3.

The V call is TRBV29-1, the J call TRBJ2-7, with D possibly TRBD1 on 7 matching bases. The V gene's germline CDR1 is SQVTM and CDR2 ANQGSEA. Deletions cut 1 base from V and 6 bases from J, with 13 bases between. CDR3 size: 13 residues. Here the CDR3 reads CSVEVRQGGEQYF. CDR3 DNA: TGCAGCGTTGAAGTCCGACAGGGAGGCGAGCAGTACTTC.

This clone was counted once. The CDR3 region is CASSQEHRGYEQYF. Written as DNA, the CDR3 is TGTGCCAGCAGCCAAGAGCACAGGGGGTACGAGCAGTACTTC. The chain joins TRBV3-1 (or the pseudogene TRBV3-2) to TRBJ2-7; 8 nucleotides line up with TRBD1. CDR3 size: 14 residues. CDR1 and CDR2 from the germline V gene are LGHDT and YNNKEL (reference sequence). V lost 0 bases and J lost 4; bases outside the gene matches: 2.

This chain joins TRBV7-2 and TRBJ2-2, with TRBD2 matching over 8 bases. Germline V gene data show CDR1 as SGHTA and CDR2 as FQGNSA. The ends lost 3 bases at V and 5 bases at J; junction bases unmatched: 8. This CDR3 comprises 16 residues. The CDR3 reads CASSFLDGRGTGELFF. CDR3 in DNA: TGTGCCAGCAGCTTCCTTGACGGGAGGGGAACCGGGGAGCTGTTTTTT.

V gene TRBV5-1 combines with J gene TRBJ2-4; TRBD1 might be the D (7 bases). V lost 3 bases and J lost 1, with 14 bases in between. The CDR3 has 16 amino acids. The germline V gene has CDR1 SGHRS and CDR2 YFSETQ. CDR3 sequence: CASSYGQAGAKNIQYF. The CDR3 region has the DNA TGCGCCAGCAGCTACGGACAGGCGGGGGCCAAAAACATTCAGTACTTC.

The V gene is TRBV7-9, the J gene TRBJ2-2; the match to TRBD1 covers 11 bases. Germline CDR1 and CDR2: SEHNR and FQNEAQ (reference sequence). The length of the CDR3 is 17 residues. V dropped 5 bases and J dropped 5; count of bases not matched to a gene: 10. The CDR3 reads CASSASAGTGGTGELFF. The CDR3, as DNA: TGTGCCAGCAGCGCGAGCGCCGGGACAGGGGGTACCGGGGAGCTGTTTTTT.

This rearrangement joins TRBV25-1 to TRBJ1-2, with D perhaps TRBD1 (5 bases). The CDR3 totals 16 residues. V dropped 1 base and J dropped 5 bases, with 17 bases sitting between them. Germline V lookup: CDR1 MGHDK, CDR2 SYGVNS. The CDR3 loop is CASSELGEGRPYGYTF. The CDR3, as DNA: TGTGCCAGCAGTGAATTGGGGGAGGGACGGCCGTATGGCTACACCTTC.

The gene calls are TRBV7-3 and TRBJ2-1, with TRBD2 identical over 12 bases. V lost 2 bases to trimming and J lost 7 bases; unmatched junction nucleotides: 0. Germline lookup yields CDR1 SGHTA and CDR2 FQGTGA. The CDR3 has 14 amino acids. CDR3 loop: CASSLGLAGNEQFF. As DNA, the CDR3 is TGTGCCAGCAGCTTAGGACTAGCGGGGAATGAGCAGTTCTTC.